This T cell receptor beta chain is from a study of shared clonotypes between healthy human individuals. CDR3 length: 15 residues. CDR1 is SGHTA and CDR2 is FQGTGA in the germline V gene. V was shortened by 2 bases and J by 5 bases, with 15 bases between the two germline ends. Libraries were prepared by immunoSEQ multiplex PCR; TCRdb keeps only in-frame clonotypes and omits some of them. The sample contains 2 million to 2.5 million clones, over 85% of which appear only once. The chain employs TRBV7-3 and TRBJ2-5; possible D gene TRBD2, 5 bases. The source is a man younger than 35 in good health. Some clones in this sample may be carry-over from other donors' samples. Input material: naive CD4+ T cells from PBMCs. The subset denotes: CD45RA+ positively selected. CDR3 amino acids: CASSLERLSRETQYF. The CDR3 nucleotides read TGTGCCAGCAGCTTAGAAAGACTAAGCAGGGAGACCCAGTACTTC.